This T cell receptor (beta chain) stems from a study of T cell responses to AZD1222 COVID-19 vaccine. Study-level findings and limits: After two AZD1222 doses, spike-specific TCR breadth and depth rose versus day 0.

A remark on this clone: Its antigen remains unknown.

This CDR3 comprises 14 residues. V dropped 4 bases and J dropped 4; count of bases not matched to a gene: 1. CDR1 is LGHNA, CDR2 YNFKEQ, per germline. Only in-frame clones appear in the TCRdb table, and some are missing; sequencing was by immunoSEQ multiplex PCR. The sample lists around 100,000 clones; approximately 88% were seen once. This receptor was identified in an adult who received the AZD1222 COVID-19 vaccine. J is TRBJ1-6 and V is TRBV4-2; 7 bases map to TRBD1. The specimen comprised peripheral blood, sampled 28 days after the second AZD1222 dose. CDR3 residues: CASSPGQYNSPLHF. The CDR3 DNA is TGTGCCAGCAGCCCGGGACAGTATAATTCACCCCTCCACTTT.